The 7 T cell receptor beta chains below all came from one sample that was sequenced in a study of CD8 T cells in ankylosing spondylitis. No antigen is known for these receptors. Study conclusions and caveats: Typical of ankylosing spondylitis blood, it appeared, was a TCR beta motif of about eight highly homologous variants.

TCRdb re-analysed the 5' RACE reads in MiXCR, keeping a single row per CDR3 protein. The profile shows 700,000 or so distinct CDR3 sequences, around 20% of them singletons. The material sequenced was blood, either unsorted or a sorted T cell fraction (not recorded which). All receptors come from a male donor with ankylosing spondylitis.

This clonotype was seen only a few times. J is TRBJ2-2 and V is TRBV4-1; D possibly uses TRBD1 or TRBD2 (5 bases each). V was clipped by 0 bases and J by 3 bases, with 8 bases between them. Germline V gives CDR1 MGHRA, CDR2 YSYEKL. The CDR3 is 15 residues long. CDR3 nucleotides: TGCGCCAGCAGCCAAGATACGGGACACACCGGGGAGCTGTTTTTT. Its translation: CASSQDTGHTGELFF.

This rearrangement joins TRBV5-1 to TRBJ2-7; TRBD2 agrees at 9 bases. Germline CDR1 is SGHRS and CDR2 is YFSETQ. This CDR3 spans 16 amino acids. V lost 3 bases, J lost 2 bases, and 9 bases stayed unmatched. CDR3 protein: CASSSRKTSGPYEQYF. CDR3 DNA: TGCGCCAGCAGCTCCCGGAAGACTAGCGGCCCCTACGAGCAGTACTTC.

The sample holds a few counts of this clonotype. The chain uses TRBV2 and TRBJ1-2; 8 nucleotides align to TRBD1. The V and J ends lost 5 bases and 7 bases, in that order; junction bases with no gene match: 9. In germline, CDR1 is SNHLY, CDR2 FYNNEI. The CDR3 is made up of 14 amino acids. The DNA for the CDR3 is TGTGCCAGCAGTCCGGGACAGGTATATTTTGGCTACACCTTC. Translated, it gives CASSPGQVYFGYTF.

The chain couples TRBV6-2 or TRBV6-3 to TRBJ1-5; perhaps TRBD1 as D (6 bases). The CDR3 is 15 residues long. V was cut by 2 bases and J by 6 bases, with 14 bases left in between. Germline V gene sequence: CDR1 MNHEY, CDR2 SVGEGT. DNA of the CDR3: TGTGCCAGCAGTTACCCTACAGGGACCGTTCAGCCCCAGCATTTT. Translation: CASSYPTGTVQPQHF.

The chain combines TRBV12-3 or TRBV12-4 with TRBJ2-2; a weak D match, TRBD2 (7 bases). This CDR3 has 12 amino acids. The V gene lost 6 bases and the J gene lost 15 bases, with 17 bases spanning the gap. Here the CDR3 DNA reads TGTGCCAGCAGGTTCGGGGGGCGGGACGTGTTTTTT. It specifies CASRFGGRDVFF.

This chain uses TRBV4-1 with TRBJ2-6, with a weak D call TRBD1 (5 bases). V lost 0 bases and J lost 0, with 24 bases in between. The CDR3 has 22 residues. CDR1 is MGHRA, CDR2 YSYEKL, per germline. CDR3 bases: TGCGCCAGCAGCCAAGATCTATCGGGCTGGGGCAGGGCCAACTCTGGGGCCAACGTCCTGACTTTC. This gives the protein CASSQDLSGWGRANSGANVLTF.

This clonotype was found a few times. V and J are TRBV12-3 or TRBV12-4 and TRBJ2-1; 8 bases match TRBD2. The CDR3 covers 15 residues. The J segment lost 2 bases and the V segment lost 6 bases, leaving 6 bases of the junction unmatched. The CDR3 DNA is TGTGCCAGCAGCCCAGCGGGGGCTGCCTACAATGAGCAGTTCTTC. Translating it yields CASSPAGAAYNEQFF.